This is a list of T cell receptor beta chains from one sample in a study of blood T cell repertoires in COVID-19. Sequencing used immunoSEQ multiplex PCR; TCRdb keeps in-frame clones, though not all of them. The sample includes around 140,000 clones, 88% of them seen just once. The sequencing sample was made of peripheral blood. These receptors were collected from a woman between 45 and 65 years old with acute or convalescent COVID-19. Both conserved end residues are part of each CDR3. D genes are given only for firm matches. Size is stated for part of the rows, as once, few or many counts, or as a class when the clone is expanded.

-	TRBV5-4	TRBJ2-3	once	TGTGCCAGCAGCTTTGGCTCCCCTGCTTTGGGCACTAGCACAGATACGCAGTATTTT	CASSFGSPALGTSTDTQYF
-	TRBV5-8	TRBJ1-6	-	TGTGCCAGCAGCTTCAGCGGTTCACCCCTCCACTTT	CASSFSGSPLHF
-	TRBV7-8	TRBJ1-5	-	TGTGCCAGCAGCTTAGTCGGGGGGATGCGCGGGAATCAGCCCCAGCATTTT	CASSLVGGMRGNQPQHF
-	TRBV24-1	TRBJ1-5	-	TGTGCCACCAGTGATGGACAGTCGAATCAGCCCCAGCATTTT	CATSDGQSNQPQHF
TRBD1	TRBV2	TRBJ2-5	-	TGTGCCAGCAGACGACCCCCGCCGGGACAGAGACGAGAGACCCAGTACTTC	CASRRPPPGQRRETQYF
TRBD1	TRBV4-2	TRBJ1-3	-	TGTGCCAGCAGCCAATACACAGGGGCTGGAAACACCATATATTTT	CASSQYTGAGNTIYF
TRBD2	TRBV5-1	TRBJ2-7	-	TGCGCCAGCAAACCAACCGTCAGCGGGGCTCCCCGGGAGCAGTACTTC	CASKPTVSGAPREQYF
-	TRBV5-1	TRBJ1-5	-	TGCGCCAGCAGCTTGGACGGGAGCACCGAGAAACAGCATTTT	CASSLDGSTEKQHF
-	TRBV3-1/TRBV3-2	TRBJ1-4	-	TGTGCCAGCAGCCAAGGACGGGAAGCCTGGGAAAAACTGTTTTTT	CASSQGREAWEKLFF
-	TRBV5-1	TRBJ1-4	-	TGCGCCAGCAGCTTGGCAGGGGTTGAAAAACTGTTTTTT	CASSLAGVEKLFF
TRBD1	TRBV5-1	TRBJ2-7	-	TGCGCCAGCACCCCACGACAGGGGACACAATACGCCTACGAGCAGTACTTC	CASTPRQGTQYAYEQYF
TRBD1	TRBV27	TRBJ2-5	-	TGTGCCAGCAGTCCGCAGACAGGGATTAAGTATGAGACCCAGTACTTC	CASSPQTGIKYETQYF
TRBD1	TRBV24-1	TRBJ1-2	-	TGTGCCACCAGTGATCGGGACAGGGGGAATGGCTACACCTTC	CATSDRDRGNGYTF
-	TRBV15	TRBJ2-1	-	TGTGCCACCAGCAACAGGTACAATGAGCAGTTCTTC	CATSNRYNEQFF
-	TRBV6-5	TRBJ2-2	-	TGTGCCAGCAGTTACCAACGGGACACCACCGGGGAGCTGTTTTTT	CASSYQRDTTGELFF
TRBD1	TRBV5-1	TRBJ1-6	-	TGCGCCAGCAGCTTGTCGGCGGGACAGGGCAATTCACCCCTCCACTTT	CASSLSAGQGNSPLHF
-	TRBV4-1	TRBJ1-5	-	TGCGCCAGCAGCCAAACAGGTCATAGCAATCAGCCCCAGCATTTT	CASSQTGHSNQPQHF
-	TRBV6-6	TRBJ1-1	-	TGTGCCAGCAGTTTCGGACAGTCGAACACTGAAGCTTTCTTT	CASSFGQSNTEAFF
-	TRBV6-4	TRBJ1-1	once	TGTGCCAGCAGTTTGACAGAGAACACTGAAGCTTTCTTT	CASSLTENTEAFF
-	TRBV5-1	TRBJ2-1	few	TGCGCCAGCAGAATGCGCAATGAGCAGTTCTTC	CASRMRNEQFF
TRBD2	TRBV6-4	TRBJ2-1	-	TGTGCCAGCAGTCACGTAAGCGGGAGTTTGGATGAGCAGTTCTTC	CASSHVSGSLDEQFF
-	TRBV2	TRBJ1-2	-	TGTGCCAGCAGTCTTTCTACGGTCGGACTGATTAACTATGGCTACACCTTC	CASSLSTVGLINYGYTF
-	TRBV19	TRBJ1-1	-	TGTGCCAGTAGTATGGCCTGGAACACTGAAGCTTTCTTT	CASSMAWNTEAFF
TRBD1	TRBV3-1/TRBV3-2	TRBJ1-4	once	TGTGCCAGCAGCCAAGACCGTAGACCAGGGGGCAAAGGAAAACTGTTTTTT	CASSQDRRPGGKGKLFF
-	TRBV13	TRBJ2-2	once	TGTGCCACAAACCGGGGCGGGGAGCTGTTTTTT	CATNRGGELFF
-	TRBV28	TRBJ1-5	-	TGTGCCAGCAGTTTATTGGGGGGGCCCAATCAGCCCCAGCATTTT	CASSLLGGPNQPQHF
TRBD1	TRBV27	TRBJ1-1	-	TGTGCCAGCAGAGCCCACACAACAGGGGGCACTGAAGCTTTCTTT	CASRAHTTGGTEAFF
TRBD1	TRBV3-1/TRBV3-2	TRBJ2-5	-	TGTGCCAGCAGCACCAGGACAGGGGAGACCCAGTACTTC	CASSTRTGETQYF
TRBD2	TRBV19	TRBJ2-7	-	TGTGCCAGTAGTAGGGGACTAGCGGGAGGGCCGACCTACGAGCAGTACTTC	CASSRGLAGGPTYEQYF
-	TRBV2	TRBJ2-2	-	TGTGCCAGCAGTGAATCCTCGTCCTCCGGGGAGCTGTTTTTT	CASSESSSSGELFF
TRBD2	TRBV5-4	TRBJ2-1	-	TGTGCCAGCAGCTGGGGGACTAGCGGGAGCTCCTACAATGAGCAGTTCTTC	CASSWGTSGSSYNEQFF
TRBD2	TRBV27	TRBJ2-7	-	TGTGCCAGCAGTTTTGGGCGGGGGACCTACGAGCAGTACTTC	CASSFGRGTYEQYF
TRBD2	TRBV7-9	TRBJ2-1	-	TGTGCCAGCAGCGCTAGCGGGAGATCGATGAATGAGCAGTTCTTC	CASSASGRSMNEQFF
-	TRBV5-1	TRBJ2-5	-	TGCGCCAGCAGCTTCGAAGGGAAGGGGGAGACCCAGTACTTC	CASSFEGKGETQYF
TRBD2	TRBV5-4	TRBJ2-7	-	TGTGCCAGCAGCTTGGCCGTCTTAGCGGGAGACAGGTACGAGCAGTACTTC	CASSLAVLAGDRYEQYF
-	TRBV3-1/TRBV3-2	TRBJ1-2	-	TGTGCCAGCAGCCGAGAGATGATTTCAGCTAACTATGGCTACACCTTC	CASSREMISANYGYTF
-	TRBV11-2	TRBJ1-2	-	TGTGCCAGCAGCTTAGATTTGCAGGCTGGCTACACCTTC	CASSLDLQAGYTF
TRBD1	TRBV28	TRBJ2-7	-	TGTGCCAGCAGTTCTGAGGGGGCGGGCTCCTACGAGCAGTACTTC	CASSSEGAGSYEQYF
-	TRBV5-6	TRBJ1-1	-	TGTGCCAGCAGCGCCGGCGGCAGATTTCGTAAGGTCCCTGAAGCTTTCTTT	CASSAGGRFRKVPEAFF
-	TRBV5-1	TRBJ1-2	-	TGCGCCAGCAGCTTGGACCAGGGGTTACTCTATGGCTACACCTTC	CASSLDQGLLYGYTF
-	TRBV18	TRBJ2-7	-	TGTGCCAGCTCACCACCGCTACGGGGGTCCTCCGAGCAGTACTTC	CASSPPLRGSSEQYF
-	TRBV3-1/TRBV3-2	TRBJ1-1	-	TGTGCCAGCAGCCAAGCCGGGGGGAACACTGAAGCTTTCTTT	CASSQAGGNTEAFF
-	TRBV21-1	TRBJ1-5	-	TGTGCCAGCAGGTCAGGGGTTGGTCAGCCCCAGCATTTT	CASRSGVGQPQHF
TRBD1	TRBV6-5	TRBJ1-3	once	TGTGCCAGCAGTTACTCGGGACAGGGCAGCGCCACCATATATTTT	CASSYSGQGSATIYF
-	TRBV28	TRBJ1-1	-	TGTGCCAGCAGTTTTCGACAGTACACTGAAGCTTTCTTT	CASSFRQYTEAFF
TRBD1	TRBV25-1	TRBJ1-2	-	TGTGCCAGCAGTGATCGCGGGACAGTCTATGGCTACACCTTC	CASSDRGTVYGYTF
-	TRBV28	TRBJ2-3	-	TGTGCCAGCAGTCCCGAGAGGGTTAGCACAGATACGCAGTATTTT	CASSPERVSTDTQYF
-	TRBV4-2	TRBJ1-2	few	TGTGCCAGCAGCCACAGGACAGCCGATCTCTATGGCTACACCTTC	CASSHRTADLYGYTF
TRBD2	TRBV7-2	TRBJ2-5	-	TGTGCCAGCAGCTTAGTCGGGGGGGAGACCCAGTACTTC	CASSLVGGETQYF
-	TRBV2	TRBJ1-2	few	TGTGCCAGCAGTGTAGGGGAGAAGGGGGTCGGCTACACCTTC	CASSVGEKGVGYTF
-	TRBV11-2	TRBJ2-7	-	TGTGCCAGCAGCTTAGATGAGGGCCTTGGATCCTACGAGCAGTACTTC	CASSLDEGLGSYEQYF
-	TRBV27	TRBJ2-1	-	TGTGCCAGCAGTCCCCCCCGGTATACCTACAATGAGCAGTTCTTC	CASSPPRYTYNEQFF
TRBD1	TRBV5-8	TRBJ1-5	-	TGTGCCAGCAGCGTACAGGGGGAGGATCAGCCCCAGCATTTT	CASSVQGEDQPQHF
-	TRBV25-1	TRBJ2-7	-	TGTGCCAGCGGGCAAGCCTACGAGCAGTACTTC	CASGQAYEQYF
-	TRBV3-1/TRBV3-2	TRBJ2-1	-	TGTGCCAGCACCCCAGCAGGGGCGGGAGATGAGCAGTTCTTC	CASTPAGAGDEQFF
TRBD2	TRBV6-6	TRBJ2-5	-	TGTGCCAGCAGTTACTCGCGGGGGGGCGAGACCCAGTACTTC	CASSYSRGGETQYF
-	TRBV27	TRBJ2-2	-	TGTGCCAGCAGTTGGTCGCGGGGGAACACCGGGGAGCTGTTTTTT	CASSWSRGNTGELFF
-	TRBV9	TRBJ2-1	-	TGTGCCAGCAGCGTAGAGGGGGTCGACAATGAGCAGTTCTTC	CASSVEGVDNEQFF
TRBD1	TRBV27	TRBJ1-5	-	TGTGCCAGCACCCCAGCCGACAGGGACGGAAATCAGCCCCAGCATTTT	CASTPADRDGNQPQHF